This TCR beta chain was observed in a study of shared clonotypes between healthy human individuals. All of the donors resided in Nashville, Tennessee, and each was a Caucasian adult. As to this clone: Its antigen remains unknown.

Broader study findings: What limited the represented genetic and exposure-history diversity was the small number of donors. Only blood was sampled; tissue repertoires likely differ.

Evenly divided among several immunoSEQ plates was the genomic DNA of each subset. Assay: immunoSEQ multiplex PCR; the TCRdb copy retains only in-frame clones and omits some. This sample yields around 450,000 clones, of which around 79% are seen a single time; 13% belongs to the top ten. This TCR was recovered from a woman between 40 and 55 years old in good health. Some clones in this sample may be carry-over from other donors' samples. The source material was PBMCs.

DNA for the CDR3: TGTGCCAGCAGCCCGCCCCGCAGCGGGGAGACGAATGAGCAGTTCTTC. Residues: CASSPPRSGETNEQFF. The chain has TRBV5-4 and TRBJ2-1, with TRBD2 matching over 7 bases. V lost 4 bases and J lost 7; bases outside the gene matches: 14. CDR3 length equals 16 residues. Germline V gives CDR1 SGHNT, CDR2 YYREEE (reference sequence).